The rows below give T cell receptor beta chains drawn from one sample of a study of cytomegalovirus exposure and HLA in healthy donors. Method: immunoSEQ multiplex PCR; TCRdb's copy keeps in-frame clones and lacks some. The data contain 210,000 or so clones, around 78% of them singletons. The material sequenced was PBMCs. These receptor sequences come from a boy between 5 and 17 years old in good health and CMV-seronegative. Each CDR3 is given with its conserved first and last residue. The D gene is left open where the match is weak. Clone size, where shown, is once, few, many, or a class for clones that have expanded.

v_call	d_call	clone_size	j_call	cdr3_aa	cdr3_nt
TRBV6-6	TRBD1	-	TRBJ1-2	CASSGTGRTGDGYTF	TGTGCCAGCAGCGGTACGGGGCGGACAGGCGATGGCTACACCTTC
TRBV11-3	TRBD2	-	TRBJ2-7	CASSLHRLAGDYEQYF	TGTGCCAGCAGCCTACACCGACTAGCGGGGGACTACGAGCAGTACTTC
TRBV5-4	-	-	TRBJ1-2	CASSGGRAAGYTF	TGTGCCAGCAGCGGGGGCAGGGCGGCTGGCTACACCTTC
TRBV5-6	-	-	TRBJ1-5	CASSLAGLNQPQHF	TGTGCCAGCAGCTTGGCAGGGCTCAATCAGCCCCAGCATTTT
TRBV19	-	-	TRBJ2-3	CASSIGRAHRTDTQYF	TGTGCCAGTAGTATAGGGAGGGCGCACCGCACAGATACGCAGTATTTT
TRBV6-4	-	-	TRBJ2-2	CASSESMLGVTRTGELFF	TGTGCCAGCAGTGAATCTATGTTGGGAGTCACCCGCACCGGGGAGCTGTTTTTT
TRBV30	TRBD1	-	TRBJ2-3	CAWNLGQATDTQYF	TGTGCCTGGAATCTCGGACAGGCCACAGATACGCAGTATTTT
TRBV11-3	-	-	TRBJ1-5	CASSPGGSAQPQHF	TGTGCCAGCAGCCCCGGGGGGTCCGCTCAGCCCCAGCATTTT
TRBV7-2	-	-	TRBJ1-2	CASTSQGPHYGYTF	TGTGCCAGCACCTCACAGGGACCTCACTATGGCTACACCTTC
TRBV18	-	-	TRBJ1-5	CASSPGGPLNQPQHF	TGTGCCAGCTCACCAGGAGGGCCGCTCAATCAGCCCCAGCATTTT
TRBV18	-	-	TRBJ1-4	CASSPPDRPNEKLFF	TGTGCCAGCTCACCACCGGACAGACCTAATGAAAAACTGTTTTTT
TRBV6-5	TRBD1	-	TRBJ1-2	CASSSYRGGYTF	TGTGCCAGCAGTTCCTACAGGGGCGGCTACACCTTC
TRBV2	-	once	TRBJ2-7	CASSYDRFSYEQYF	TGTGCCAGCAGTTACGACAGGTTCTCCTACGAGCAGTACTTC
TRBV5-1	-	few	TRBJ1-4	CASSLVRGTNEKLFF	TGCGCCAGCAGCTTGGTTCGGGGTACTAATGAAAAACTGTTTTTT
TRBV19	TRBD1	-	TRBJ2-1	CATTGTGLSSYNEQFF	TGTGCCACAACCGGGACAGGCCTTAGCTCCTACAATGAGCAGTTCTTC
TRBV7-2	-	-	TRBJ2-5	CASSFGQQETQYF	TGTGCCAGCAGCTTTGGACAGCAAGAGACCCAGTACTTC
TRBV19	-	-	TRBJ2-1	CASSIDTSNEQFF	TGTGCCAGTAGTATAGACACTTCCAATGAGCAGTTCTTC
TRBV10-2	-	-	TRBJ2-7	CASSLRGTYEQYF	TGCGCCAGCAGTCTAAGGGGTACCTACGAGCAGTACTTC
TRBV5-1	TRBD2	-	TRBJ2-3	CASSLAGLAGGTTDTQYF	TGCGCCAGCAGCTTGGCTGGACTAGCGGGAGGGACCACAGATACGCAGTATTTT
TRBV15	-	-	TRBJ2-3	CATSRGVAAGDTQYF	TGTGCCACCAGTCGCGGCGTCGCGGCGGGGGATACGCAGTATTTT
TRBV2	TRBD1	-	TRBJ2-7	CASRTGFNYEQYF	TGTGCCAGCAGGACAGGGTTTAACTACGAGCAGTACTTC
TRBV5-1	-	-	TRBJ2-1	CASSLAGIEQFF	TGCGCCAGCAGCTTGGCCGGGATCGAGCAGTTCTTC
TRBV11-3	-	few	TRBJ2-7	CASSLVEYEQYF	TGTGCCAGCAGCTTAGTAGAGTACGAGCAGTACTTC
TRBV11-2	-	-	TRBJ2-7	CASSLLEGEQYF	TGTGCCAGCAGCTTATTGGAGGGCGAGCAGTACTTC
TRBV27	-	-	TRBJ2-7	CASSPSAGQYSYEQYF	TGTGCCAGCAGTCCGTCGGCGGGCCAATATTCCTACGAGCAGTACTTC
TRBV28	TRBD1	-	TRBJ2-5	CASSRQGPVETQYF	TGTGCCAGCAGTCGACAGGGGCCCGTAGAGACCCAGTACTTC
TRBV28	-	-	TRBJ2-5	CASSFSFEGEYQETQYF	TGTGCCAGCAGTTTCTCCTTTGAGGGGGAGTACCAAGAGACCCAGTACTTC
TRBV11-3	TRBD1	-	TRBJ2-7	CASSSWDRGRHEQYF	TGTGCCAGCAGCTCTTGGGACAGGGGTAGACACGAGCAGTACTTC
TRBV2	TRBD2	-	TRBJ2-5	CASKKGVAGGHGTQYF	TGTGCCAGCAAAAAGGGGGTGGCGGGGGGGCACGGGACCCAGTACTTC
TRBV5-6	-	-	TRBJ1-1	CASSLEGARGKAFF	TGTGCCAGCAGCTTGGAAGGGGCCAGGGGAAAAGCTTTCTTT
TRBV7-9	-	-	TRBJ1-1	CASSSPENEAFF	TGTGCCAGCAGCTCTCCCGAGAATGAAGCTTTCTTT
TRBV11-3	-	-	TRBJ1-3	CASMKTEDGNTIYF	TGTGCCAGCATGAAAACGGAGGATGGAAACACCATATATTTT
TRBV29-1	TRBD2	-	TRBJ2-1	CSVEDLVYQRGGEQFF	TGCAGCGTTGAAGATCTAGTTTATCAGCGGGGGGGCGAGCAGTTCTTC
TRBV5-1	TRBD1	-	TRBJ1-1	CASSPQGGYTEAFF	TGCGCCAGCAGCCCTCAGGGGGGATACACTGAAGCTTTCTTT
TRBV5-1	TRBD1	-	TRBJ1-3	CASSSQPTGDSGNTIYF	TGCGCCAGCAGCTCCCAGCCCACAGGGGACTCTGGAAACACCATATATTTT
TRBV4-1	-	-	TRBJ2-3	CASSGPYSLGTDTQYF	TGCGCCAGCAGCGGGCCGTACTCATTAGGCACAGATACGCAGTATTTT
TRBV5-5	TRBD1	-	TRBJ2-5	CASSPDRDTQETQYF	TGTGCCAGCAGCCCCGACAGGGATACCCAAGAGACCCAGTACTTC
TRBV29-1	TRBD1	-	TRBJ2-7	CSVEDVGQGDFYEQYF	TGCAGCGTTGAAGATGTGGGACAGGGGGATTTCTACGAGCAGTACTTC
TRBV11-2	TRBD1	-	TRBJ2-7	CASSPTGWEQYF	TGTGCCAGCAGCCCGACAGGGTGGGAGCAGTACTTC
TRBV19	-	-	TRBJ1-5	CASTRGVNSNQPQHF	TGTGCCAGTACTCGGGGGGTAAATAGCAATCAGCCCCAGCATTTT
TRBV10-3	TRBD1	-	TRBJ1-5	CAISESGQVGSQPQHF	TGTGCCATCAGTGAGTCGGGACAGGTAGGGAGTCAGCCCCAGCATTTT
TRBV5-6	-	once	TRBJ1-2	CASRKRDYTFYGYTF	TGTGCCAGCAGAAAACGGGACTATACCTTCTATGGCTACACCTTC
TRBV15	-	-	TRBJ1-2	CATSREVQAARGYTF	TGTGCCACCAGCAGAGAAGTACAGGCCGCTCGGGGCTACACCTTC
TRBV14	-	-	TRBJ2-2	CASSHLTGHLYTGELFF	TGTGCCAGCAGCCATCTCACAGGGCATCTTTACACCGGGGAGCTGTTTTTT
TRBV4-1	TRBD2	-	TRBJ2-2	CASSQESPVGGAGTGELFF	TGCGCCAGCAGCCAAGAGTCCCCCGTCGGGGGGGCGGGCACCGGGGAGCTGTTTTTT
TRBV4-1	TRBD2	-	TRBJ2-5	CASSRRLAGGGETQYF	TGCGCCAGCAGCCGGAGACTAGCGGGGGGCGGGGAGACCCAGTACTTC
TRBV7-2	TRBD2	-	TRBJ2-7	CASSASLARGNYEQYF	TGTGCCAGCAGCGCTTCACTAGCGCGAGGGAACTACGAGCAGTACTTC
TRBV10-3	-	-	TRBJ1-1	CAISESGRGNTEAFF	TGTGCCATCAGTGAGTCCGGACGGGGGAACACTGAAGCTTTCTTT
TRBV10-3	TRBD2	-	TRBJ2-5	CAMRAGDGETQYF	TGTGCCATGAGAGCGGGAGACGGGGAGACCCAGTACTTC
TRBV11-3	-	-	TRBJ1-1	CASSPIRGNTEAFF	TGTGCCAGCAGCCCAATAAGAGGGAACACTGAAGCTTTCTTT
TRBV6-5	-	-	TRBJ2-5	CASSYNRQQETQYF	TGTGCCAGCAGTTACAACAGGCAGCAAGAGACCCAGTACTTC
TRBV30	-	-	TRBJ1-1	CAWSGGRATEAFF	TGTGCCTGGAGTGGGGGCAGGGCCACTGAAGCTTTCTTT
TRBV30	-	-	TRBJ1-1	CAWSVSPDTEAFF	TGTGCCTGGAGTGTGTCCCCTGACACTGAAGCTTTCTTT
TRBV30	-	few	TRBJ1-1	CAWSVRATEAFF	TGTGCCTGGAGTGTGAGGGCGACTGAAGCTTTCTTT
TRBV5-1	-	-	TRBJ2-7	CASRIGTLYEQYF	TGCGCCAGCCGCATTGGGACTCTCTACGAGCAGTACTTC
TRBV12-5	-	once	TRBJ2-1	CASGLSGEQFF	TGTGCTAGTGGTTTGTCGGGTGAGCAGTTCTTC
TRBV7-3	-	-	TRBJ1-5	CASSLGHLFGQPQHF	TGTGCCAGCAGCTTAGGGCATTTATTTGGTCAGCCCCAGCATTTT